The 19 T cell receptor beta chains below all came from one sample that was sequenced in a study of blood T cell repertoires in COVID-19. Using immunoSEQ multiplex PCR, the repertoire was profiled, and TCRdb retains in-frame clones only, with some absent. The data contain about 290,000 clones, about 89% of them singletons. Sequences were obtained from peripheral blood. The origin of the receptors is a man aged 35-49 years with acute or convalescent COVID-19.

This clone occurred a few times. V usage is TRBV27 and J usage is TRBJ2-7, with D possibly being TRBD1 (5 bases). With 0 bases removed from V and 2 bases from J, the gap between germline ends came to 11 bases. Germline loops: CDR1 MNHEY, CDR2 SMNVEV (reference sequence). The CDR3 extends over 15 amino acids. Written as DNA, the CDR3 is TGTGCCAGCAGTTTATCGGCAGGGTCTCCCTACGAGCAGTACTTC. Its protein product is CASSLSAGSPYEQYF.

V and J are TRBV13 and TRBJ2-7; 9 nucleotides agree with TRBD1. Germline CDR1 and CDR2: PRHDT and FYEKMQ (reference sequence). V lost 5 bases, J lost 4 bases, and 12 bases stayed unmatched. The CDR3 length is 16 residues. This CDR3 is CASSRAPGQGVYEQYF. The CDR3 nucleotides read TGTGCCAGCAGCCGCGCTCCGGGACAGGGTGTTTACGAGCAGTACTTC.

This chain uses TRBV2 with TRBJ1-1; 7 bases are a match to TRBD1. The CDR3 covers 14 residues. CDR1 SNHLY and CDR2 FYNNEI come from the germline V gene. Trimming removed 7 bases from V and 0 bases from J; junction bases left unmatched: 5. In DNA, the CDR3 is TGTGCCAGCAACTACAGGGGTTTGAACACTGAAGCTTTCTTT. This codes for CASNYRGLNTEAFF.

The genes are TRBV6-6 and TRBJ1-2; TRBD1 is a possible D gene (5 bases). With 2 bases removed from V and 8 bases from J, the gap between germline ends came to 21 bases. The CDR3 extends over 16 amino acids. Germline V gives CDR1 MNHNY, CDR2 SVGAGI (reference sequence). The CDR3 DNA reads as TGTGCCAGCAGTTACCCCAATGAACAGGATTTAGGAGGCTACACCTTC. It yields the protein CASSYPNEQDLGGYTF.

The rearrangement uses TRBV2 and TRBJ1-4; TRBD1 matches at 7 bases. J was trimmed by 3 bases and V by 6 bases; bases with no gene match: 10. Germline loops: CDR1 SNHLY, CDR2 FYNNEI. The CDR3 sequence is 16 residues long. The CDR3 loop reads CASRDTPGQSNEKLFF. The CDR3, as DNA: TGTGCCAGCAGGGATACCCCGGGACAGTCTAATGAAAAACTGTTTTTT.

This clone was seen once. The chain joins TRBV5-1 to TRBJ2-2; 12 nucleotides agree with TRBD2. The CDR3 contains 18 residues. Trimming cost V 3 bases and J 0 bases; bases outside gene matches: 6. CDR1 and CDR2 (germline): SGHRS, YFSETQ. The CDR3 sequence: CASSSDTSGGPNTGELFF. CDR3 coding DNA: TGCGCCAGCAGCTCTGATACTAGCGGGGGGCCGAACACCGGGGAGCTGTTTTTT.

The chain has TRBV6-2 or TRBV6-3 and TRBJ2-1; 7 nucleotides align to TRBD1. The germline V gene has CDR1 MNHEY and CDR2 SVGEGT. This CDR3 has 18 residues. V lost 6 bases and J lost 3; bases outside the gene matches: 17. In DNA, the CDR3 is TGTGCCAGCAGCCCTGTATTTACTGAGGGGGCCTTCTACAATGAGCAGTTCTTC. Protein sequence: CASSPVFTEGAFYNEQFF.

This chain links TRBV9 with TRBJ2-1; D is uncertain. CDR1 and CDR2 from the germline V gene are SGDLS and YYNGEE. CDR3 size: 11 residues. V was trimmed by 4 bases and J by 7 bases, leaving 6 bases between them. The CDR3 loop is CASSSPNEQFF. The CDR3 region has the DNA TGTGCCAGCAGCTCCCCGAATGAGCAGTTCTTC.

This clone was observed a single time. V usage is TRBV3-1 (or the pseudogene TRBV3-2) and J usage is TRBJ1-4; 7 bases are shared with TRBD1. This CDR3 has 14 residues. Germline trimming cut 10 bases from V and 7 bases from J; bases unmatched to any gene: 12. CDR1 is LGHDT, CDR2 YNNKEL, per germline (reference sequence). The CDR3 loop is CATGRGLEVEKLFF. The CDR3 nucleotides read TGTGCCACAGGAAGGGGGCTGGAGGTTGAAAAACTGTTTTTT.

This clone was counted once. Here the CDR3 DNA reads TGTGCCTGGACGGGGGATGAAACCTTCTCTGGAAACACCATATATTTT. Amino acid sequence: CAWTGDETFSGNTIYF. The chain carries TRBV30 and TRBJ1-3, with D possibly TRBD1 on 5 matching bases. V was cut by 4 bases and J by 0 bases, with 16 bases left in between. Germline loops: CDR1 GTSNPN, CDR2 SVGIG (reference sequence). The CDR3 is made up of 16 amino acids.

This CDR3 is CAWSVLRSTRGMYEQYF. CDR3 sequence (DNA): TGTGCCTGGAGTGTACTCCGGTCAACCCGGGGGATGTACGAGCAGTACTTC. The J gene is TRBJ2-7, the V gene TRBV30, with D maybe TRBD2 (6 bases). There are 17 residues in the CDR3. Trimming left V 0 bases short and J 4 bases short, with 22 bases between. Germline CDR1 is GTSNPN and CDR2 is SVGIG (reference sequence).

The CDR3 sequence: CASSDTIRGSGYNSPLHF. Written as DNA, the CDR3 is TGTGCCAGCAGCGACACCATAAGGGGGTCTGGATATAATTCACCCCTCCACTTT. The chain joins TRBV11-3 to TRBJ1-6, with D possibly matching TRBD1 (6 bases). Germline CDR1 is SGHNT and CDR2 is YENEEA. V lost 5 bases to trimming and J lost 4 bases, with 21 bases between them. The CDR3 extends over 18 amino acids.

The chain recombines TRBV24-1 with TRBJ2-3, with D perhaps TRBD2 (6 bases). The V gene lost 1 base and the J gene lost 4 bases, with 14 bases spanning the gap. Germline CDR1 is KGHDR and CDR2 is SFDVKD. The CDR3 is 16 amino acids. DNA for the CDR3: TGTGCCACCAGTGATTTCCGCGGGGTAGGGCCAGATACGCAGTATTTT. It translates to CATSDFRGVGPDTQYF.

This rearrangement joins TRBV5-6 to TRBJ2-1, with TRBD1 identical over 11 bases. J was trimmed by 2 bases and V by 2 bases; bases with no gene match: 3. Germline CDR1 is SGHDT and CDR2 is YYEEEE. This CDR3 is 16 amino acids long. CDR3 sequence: CASSFGTGGTYNEQFF. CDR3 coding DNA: TGTGCCAGCAGCTTTGGGACAGGGGGTACCTACAATGAGCAGTTCTTC.

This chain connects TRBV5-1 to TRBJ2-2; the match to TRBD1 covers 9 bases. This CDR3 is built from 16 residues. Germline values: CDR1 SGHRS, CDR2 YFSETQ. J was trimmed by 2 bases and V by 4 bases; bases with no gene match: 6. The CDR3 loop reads CASSPQGAVNTGELFF. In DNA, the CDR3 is TGCGCCAGCAGCCCACAGGGGGCCGTAAACACCGGGGAGCTGTTTTTT.

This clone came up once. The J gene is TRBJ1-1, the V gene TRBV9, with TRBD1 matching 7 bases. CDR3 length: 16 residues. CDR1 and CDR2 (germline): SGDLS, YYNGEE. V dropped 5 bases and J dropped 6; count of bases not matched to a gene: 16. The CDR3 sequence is CASSPKRQGRASEAFF. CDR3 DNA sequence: TGTGCCAGCAGTCCAAAACGACAGGGCCGGGCGTCTGAAGCTTTCTTT. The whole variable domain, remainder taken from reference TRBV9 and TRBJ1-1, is DSGVTQTPKHLITATGQRVTLRCSPRSGDLSVYWYQQSLDQGLQFLIQYYNGEERAKGNILERFSAQQFPDLHSELNLSSLELGDSALYFCASSPKRQGRASEAFFGQGTRLTVV.

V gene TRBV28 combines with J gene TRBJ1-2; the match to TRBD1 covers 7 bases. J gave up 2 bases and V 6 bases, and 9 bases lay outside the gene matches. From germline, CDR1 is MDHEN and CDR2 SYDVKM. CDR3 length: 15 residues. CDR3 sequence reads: CASRRDLTGNYGYTF. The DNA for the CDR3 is TGTGCCAGCAGGCGCGACTTGACAGGGAACTATGGCTACACCTTC.

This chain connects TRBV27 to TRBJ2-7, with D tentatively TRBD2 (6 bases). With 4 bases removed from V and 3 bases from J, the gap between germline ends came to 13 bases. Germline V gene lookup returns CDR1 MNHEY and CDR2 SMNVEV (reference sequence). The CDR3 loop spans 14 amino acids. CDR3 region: CASSYGGVGYEQYF. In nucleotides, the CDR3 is TGTGCCAGCAGTTACGGGGGAGTGGGCTACGAGCAGTACTTC.

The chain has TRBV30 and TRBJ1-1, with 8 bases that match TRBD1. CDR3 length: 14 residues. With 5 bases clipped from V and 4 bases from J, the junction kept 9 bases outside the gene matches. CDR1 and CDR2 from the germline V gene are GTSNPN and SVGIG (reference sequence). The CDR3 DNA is TGTGCCTGGGGGCAGGGGGCCGGGAGCACTGAAGCTTTCTTT. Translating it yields CAWGQGAGSTEAFF. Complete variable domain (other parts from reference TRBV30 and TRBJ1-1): SQTIHQWPATLVQPVGSPLSLECTVEGTSNPNLYWYRQAAGRGLQLLFYSVGIGQISSEVPQNLSASRPQDRQFILSSKKLLLSDSGFYLCAWGQGAGSTEAFFGQGTRLTVV.